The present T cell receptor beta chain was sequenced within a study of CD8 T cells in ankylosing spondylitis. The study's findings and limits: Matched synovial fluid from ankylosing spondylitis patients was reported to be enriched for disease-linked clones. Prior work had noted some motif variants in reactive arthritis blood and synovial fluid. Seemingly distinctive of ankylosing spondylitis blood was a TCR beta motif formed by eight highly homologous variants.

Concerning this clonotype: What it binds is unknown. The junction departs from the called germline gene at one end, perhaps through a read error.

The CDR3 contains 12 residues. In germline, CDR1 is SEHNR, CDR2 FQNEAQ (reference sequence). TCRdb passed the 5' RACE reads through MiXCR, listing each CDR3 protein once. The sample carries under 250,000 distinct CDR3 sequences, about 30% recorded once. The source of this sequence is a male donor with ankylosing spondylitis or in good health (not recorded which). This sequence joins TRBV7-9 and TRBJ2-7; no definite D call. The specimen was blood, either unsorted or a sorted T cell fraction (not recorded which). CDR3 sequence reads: CPSSPDLGEQYF. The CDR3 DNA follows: TGTCCCAGCAGCCCCGACTTGGGCGAGCAGTACTTC.